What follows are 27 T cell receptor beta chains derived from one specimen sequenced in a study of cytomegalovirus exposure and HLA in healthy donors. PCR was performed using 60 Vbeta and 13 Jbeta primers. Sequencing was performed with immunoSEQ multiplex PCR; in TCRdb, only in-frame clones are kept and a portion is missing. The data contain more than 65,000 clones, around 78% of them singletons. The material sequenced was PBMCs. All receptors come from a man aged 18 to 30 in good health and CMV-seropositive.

The CDR3 sequence is CASSFDRNTEAFF. The CDR3 DNA reads TGTGCCAGCAGCTTCGACAGGAACACTGAAGCTTTCTTT. The J gene is TRBJ1-1, the V gene TRBV5-4; perhaps TRBD1 as D (5 bases). Germline lookup yields CDR1 SGHNT and CDR2 YYREEE (reference sequence). The CDR3 sequence is 13 residues long. Deletions cut 2 bases from V and 1 base from J, with 6 bases between.

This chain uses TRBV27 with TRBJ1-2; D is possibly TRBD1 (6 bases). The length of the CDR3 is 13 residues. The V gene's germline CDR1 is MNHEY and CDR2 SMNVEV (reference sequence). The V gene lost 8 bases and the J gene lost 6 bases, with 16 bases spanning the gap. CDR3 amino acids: CASRNLQGHGYTF. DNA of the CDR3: TGTGCCAGCCGAAACTTGCAGGGGCATGGCTACACCTTC.

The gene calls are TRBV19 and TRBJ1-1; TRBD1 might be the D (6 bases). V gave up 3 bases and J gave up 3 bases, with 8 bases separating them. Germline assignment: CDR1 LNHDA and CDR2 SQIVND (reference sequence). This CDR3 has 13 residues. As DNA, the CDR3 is TGTGCCAGTAGTATGAAGGGGGACACTGAAGCTTTCTTT. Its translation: CASSMKGDTEAFF.

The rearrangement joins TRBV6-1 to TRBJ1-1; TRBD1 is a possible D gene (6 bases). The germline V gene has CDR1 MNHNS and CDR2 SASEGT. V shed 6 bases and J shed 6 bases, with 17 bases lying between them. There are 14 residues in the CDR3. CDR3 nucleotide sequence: TGTGCCAGCAGGGTTGGGACACGAGGTCCTGAAGCTTTCTTT. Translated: CASRVGTRGPEAFF.

CDR3 bases: TGTGCCAGCAGCTCGGGGGGCGAGCAGTACTTC. Protein sequence: CASSSGGEQYF. V and J are TRBV7-8 and TRBJ2-5, with 7 bases that match TRBD2. Matching the DNA end better, TRBJ2-7 makes the J call doubtful. The CDR3 runs 11 residues. Germline V gene lookup returns CDR1 SGHVS and CDR2 FQNEAQ.

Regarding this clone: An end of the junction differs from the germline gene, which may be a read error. The CDR3 nucleotides read TGTGCTAGCAGCTTAGCTGCGGGAGGGCCCTACAATGAGCAGTTCTTC. This encodes CASSLAAGGPYNEQFF. This chain connects TRBV7-7 to TRBJ2-1, with 9 bases that match TRBD2. The CDR3 length is 16 residues. Germline loops: CDR1 SSHAT, CDR2 FNYEAQ (reference sequence).

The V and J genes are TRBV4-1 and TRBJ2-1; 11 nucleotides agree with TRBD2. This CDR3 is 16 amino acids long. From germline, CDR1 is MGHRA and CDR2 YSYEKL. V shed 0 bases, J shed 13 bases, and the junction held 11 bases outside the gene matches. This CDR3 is CASSQEDTGLAAPQFF. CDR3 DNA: TGCGCCAGCAGCCAAGAGGACACGGGACTAGCGGCGCCTCAGTTCTTC.

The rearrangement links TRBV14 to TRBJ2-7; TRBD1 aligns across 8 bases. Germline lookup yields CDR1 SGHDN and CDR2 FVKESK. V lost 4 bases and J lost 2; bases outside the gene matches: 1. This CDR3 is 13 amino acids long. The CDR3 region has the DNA TGTGCCAGCAGCCTGGACAGGGCCTACGAGCAGTACTTC. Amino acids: CASSLDRAYEQYF.

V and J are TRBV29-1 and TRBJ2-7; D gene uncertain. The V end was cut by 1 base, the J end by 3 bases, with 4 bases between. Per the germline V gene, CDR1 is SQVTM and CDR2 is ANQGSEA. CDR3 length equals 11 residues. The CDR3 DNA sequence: TGCAGCGTTGAAGTCCTCTACGAGCAGTACTTC. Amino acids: CSVEVLYEQYF.

CDR3 loop: CASSESLAGQFF. Here the CDR3 DNA reads TGTGCCAGCAGTGAATCCCTAGCGGGCCAGTTCTTC. The chain joins TRBV25-1 to TRBJ2-1; 8 bases fit TRBD2. In germline, CDR1 is MGHDK, CDR2 SYGVNS. V gave up 1 base and J gave up 13 bases; unmatched junction bases: 3. CDR3 length: 12 amino acids.

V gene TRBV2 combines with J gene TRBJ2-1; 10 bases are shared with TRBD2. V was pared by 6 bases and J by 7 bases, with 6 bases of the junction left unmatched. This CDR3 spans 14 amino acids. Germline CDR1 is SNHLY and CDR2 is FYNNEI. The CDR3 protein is CASRGSSGRNEQFF. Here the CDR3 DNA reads TGTGCCAGCAGAGGGAGTAGCGGGAGGAATGAGCAGTTCTTC.

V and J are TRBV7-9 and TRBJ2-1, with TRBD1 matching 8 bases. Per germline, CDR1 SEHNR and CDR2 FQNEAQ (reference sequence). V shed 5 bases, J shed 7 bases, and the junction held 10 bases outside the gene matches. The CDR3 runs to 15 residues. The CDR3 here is CASSPTQGEVNEQFF. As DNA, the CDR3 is TGTGCCAGCAGCCCTACACAGGGGGAGGTAAATGAGCAGTTCTTC.

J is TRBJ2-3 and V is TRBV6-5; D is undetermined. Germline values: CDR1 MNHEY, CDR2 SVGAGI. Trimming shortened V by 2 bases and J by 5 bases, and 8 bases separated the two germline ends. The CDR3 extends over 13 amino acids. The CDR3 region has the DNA TGTGCCAGCAGTTACCCCCCTAGAGATACGCAGTATTTT. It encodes CASSYPPRDTQYF.

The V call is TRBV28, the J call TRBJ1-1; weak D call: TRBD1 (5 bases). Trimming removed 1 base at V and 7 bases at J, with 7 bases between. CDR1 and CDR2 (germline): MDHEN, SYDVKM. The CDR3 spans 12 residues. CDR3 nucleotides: TGTGCCAGCAGTTTATCGACAGTTGAAGCTTTCTTT. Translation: CASSLSTVEAFF.

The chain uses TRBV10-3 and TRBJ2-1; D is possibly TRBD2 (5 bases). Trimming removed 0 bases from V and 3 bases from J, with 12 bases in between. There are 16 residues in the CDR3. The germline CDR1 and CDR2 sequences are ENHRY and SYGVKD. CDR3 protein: CAISESSGNNYNEQFF. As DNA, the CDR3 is TGTGCCATCAGTGAGTCGTCCGGGAACAACTACAATGAGCAGTTCTTC.

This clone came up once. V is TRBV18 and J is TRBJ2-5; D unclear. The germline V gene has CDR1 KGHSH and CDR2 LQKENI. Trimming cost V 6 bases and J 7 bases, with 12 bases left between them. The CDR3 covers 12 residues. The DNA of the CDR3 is TGTGCCAGCTCCAAGGTACGCGGGACCCAGTACTTC. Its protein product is CASSKVRGTQYF.

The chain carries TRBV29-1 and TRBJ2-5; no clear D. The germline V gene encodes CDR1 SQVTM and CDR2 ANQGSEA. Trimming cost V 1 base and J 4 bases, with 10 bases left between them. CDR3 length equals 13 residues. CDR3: CSVEVLTSETQYF. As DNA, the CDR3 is TGCAGCGTTGAAGTACTGACATCAGAGACCCAGTACTTC.

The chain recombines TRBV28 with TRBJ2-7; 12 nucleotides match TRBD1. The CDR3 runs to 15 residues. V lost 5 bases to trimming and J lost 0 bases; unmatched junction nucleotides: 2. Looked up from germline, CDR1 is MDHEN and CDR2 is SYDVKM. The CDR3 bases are TGTGCCAGCAGTGAGGGACAGGGGGCCTCCTACGAGCAGTACTTC. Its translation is CASSEGQGASYEQYF.

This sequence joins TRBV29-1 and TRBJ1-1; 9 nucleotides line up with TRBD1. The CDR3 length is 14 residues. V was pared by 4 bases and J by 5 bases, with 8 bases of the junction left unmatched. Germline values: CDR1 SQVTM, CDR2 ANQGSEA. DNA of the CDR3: TGCAGCGTTGTCCGGGACAGGGTGGGAACTGAAGCTTTCTTT. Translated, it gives CSVVRDRVGTEAFF.

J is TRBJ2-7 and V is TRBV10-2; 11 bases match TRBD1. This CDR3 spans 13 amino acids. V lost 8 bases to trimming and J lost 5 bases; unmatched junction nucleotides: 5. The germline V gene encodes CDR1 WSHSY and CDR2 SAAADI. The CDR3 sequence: CASGQGAGDEQYF. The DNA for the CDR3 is TGCGCCAGCGGACAGGGGGCAGGGGACGAGCAGTACTTC.

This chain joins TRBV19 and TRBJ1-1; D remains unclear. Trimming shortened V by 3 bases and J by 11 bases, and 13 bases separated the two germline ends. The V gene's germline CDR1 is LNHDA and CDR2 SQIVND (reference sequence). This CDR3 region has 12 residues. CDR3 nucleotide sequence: TGTGCCAGTAGTATTCCCTCCAGTCCGGCTTTCTTT. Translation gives CASSIPSSPAFF. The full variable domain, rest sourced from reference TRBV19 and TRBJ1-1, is DGGITQSPKYLFRKEGQNVTLSCEQNLNHDAMYWYRQDPGQGLRLIYYSQIVNDFQKGDIAEGYSVSREKKESFPLTVTSAQKNPTAFYLCASSIPSSPAFFGQGTRLTVV.

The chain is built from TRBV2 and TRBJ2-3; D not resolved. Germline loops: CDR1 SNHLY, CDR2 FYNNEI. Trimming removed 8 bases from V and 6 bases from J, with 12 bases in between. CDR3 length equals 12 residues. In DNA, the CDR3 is TGTGCCAGCCGATATGAGTCGGATACGCAGTATTTT. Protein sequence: CASRYESDTQYF.

The DNA for the CDR3 is TGTGCCAGCAGTGAAGGCGCAGGGATCCCCGGGGAGCTGTTTTTT. Translating gives CASSEGAGIPGELFF. This rearrangement joins TRBV6-1 to TRBJ2-2; D possibly corresponds to TRBD1 (5 bases). Deletions cut 1 base from V and 6 bases from J, with 12 bases between. The CDR3 is made up of 15 amino acids. The germline gives CDR1 MNHNS, CDR2 SASEGT.

CDR3 nucleotides: TGTGCCAGCAGCACCGGGACTAGCACATACGAGCAGTACTTC. Encoded protein: CASSTGTSTYEQYF. This chain joins TRBV7-9 and TRBJ2-7; 9 positions agree with TRBD2. CDR3 size: 14 residues. Per the germline V gene, CDR1 is SEHNR and CDR2 is FQNEAQ (reference sequence). V shed 5 bases, J shed 4 bases, and the junction held 6 bases outside the gene matches.

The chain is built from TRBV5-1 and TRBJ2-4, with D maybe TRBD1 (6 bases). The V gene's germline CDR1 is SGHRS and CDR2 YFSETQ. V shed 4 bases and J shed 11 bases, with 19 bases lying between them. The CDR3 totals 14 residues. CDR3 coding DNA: TGCGCCAGCAGCCCCCAACAGGGTAGTGTCGTTCAGTACTTC. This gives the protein CASSPQQGSVVQYF.

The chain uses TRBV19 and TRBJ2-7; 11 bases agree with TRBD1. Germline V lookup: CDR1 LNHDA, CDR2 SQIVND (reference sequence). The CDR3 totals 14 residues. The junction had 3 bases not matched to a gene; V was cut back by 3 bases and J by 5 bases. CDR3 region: CASSILGQGDEQYF. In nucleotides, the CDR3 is TGTGCCAGTAGTATTTTGGGACAGGGGGACGAGCAGTACTTC.

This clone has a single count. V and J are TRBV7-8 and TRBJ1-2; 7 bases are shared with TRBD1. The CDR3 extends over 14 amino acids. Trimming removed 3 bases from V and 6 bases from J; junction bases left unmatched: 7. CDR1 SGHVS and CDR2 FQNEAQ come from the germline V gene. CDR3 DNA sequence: TGTGCCAGCAGCTTTGTCCAGGGGGAGGATGGCTACACCTTC. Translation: CASSFVQGEDGYTF.